The T cell receptor (beta chain) under discussion was sequenced for a study of T cell repertoires in cytomegalovirus infection. Study in general: Both CMV infection and a matching HLA type were indicated by public TCR beta signatures.

This clonotype was found many times. The antigen is unknown. Findings of the study overall: The response measured ex vivo was dominated by TCR beta clonotypes (HLA-C-restricted and CMV-specific). The cumulative frequency of public TCR beta families distinguished individuals who carried CMV together with the relevant HLA.

V was clipped by 0 bases and J by 2 bases, with 16 bases between them. Germline CDR1 reads LNHDA; CDR2 reads SQIVND (reference sequence). The CDR3 is made up of 17 amino acids. TCRdb used MiXCR to reprocess the reads, holding one entry per CDR3 protein. The sample lists around 450,000 distinct CDR3 sequences; around 11% were seen once. Specimen: PBMCs. The V call is TRBV19, the J call TRBJ1-1, with D possibly being TRBD1 (5 bases). This clonotype originated in a human donor in good health (CMV status not recorded). Some clones in this sample may be carry-over from other donors' samples. CDR3 region: CASSIDIEGLYNTEAFF. The CDR3 coding sequence is TGTGCCAGTAGTATAGATATAGAGGGACTTTACAACACTGAAGCTTTCTTT.